The clone carrying this TCR beta chain was seen at least ten times. What it recognizes is unknown. The read ends 3 residues early relative to the CDR3; the germline J gene fills the gap. The data were produced by immunoSEQ multiplex PCR, yet TCRdb's version contains in-frame clones alone and is incomplete. This sample includes roughly 48,000 clones with no singletons; its ten biggest clones take up less than 4%. This CDR3 comprises 15 residues. V shed 7 bases and J 4 bases; nucleotides not matched to a gene: 10. CDR1 is SGHRS, CDR2 YFSETQ, per germline. This entry belongs to a study of T cell clonality in common variable immunodeficiency. Study-wide findings and caveats: What drives increased CVID clonality needs T cell subpopulation sequencing.

The chain links TRBV5-1 to TRBJ2-3, with 9 nucleotides matching TRBD2. The sequencing sample was made of peripheral blood mononuclear cells. This sequence was found in a person between 18 and 75 years old in good health. CDR3 DNA, as far as it was read: TGCGCCAGCCAGAATGCGGGAGGGCCGGCAGATACG. Residues: CASQNAGGPADT. The complete CDR3 protein is CASQNAGGPADTQYF.